The entry that follows covers one T cell receptor beta chain sequence. The sample originates from a study of shared clonotypes between healthy human individuals. Study-wide background: Contributing individuals were a couple of females and three males aged 18 to 49. Each donor had three CD4 naive, three CD4 memory, two CD8 naive and one CD8 memory plate.

CDR1 is MNHEY and CDR2 is SVGAGI in the germline V gene. Trimming removed 0 bases from V and 6 bases from J, with 9 bases in between. CDR3 length: 13 amino acids. Sequencing used immunoSEQ multiplex PCR; TCRdb keeps in-frame clones, though not all of them. The repertoire consists of more than 150,000 clones, with roughly 93% occurring once and the leading ten covering about 0.07%. V usage is TRBV6-5 and J usage is TRBJ2-7; no clear D gene. This sequence originates from a young woman in good health. The sequenced sample was naive CD4+ T cells sorted from blood. Subset described: CD45RA+ positively selected. CDR3 loop: CASSYSTQGEQYF. Written as DNA, the CDR3 is TGTGCCAGCAGTTACTCGACACAAGGCGAGCAGTACTTC.